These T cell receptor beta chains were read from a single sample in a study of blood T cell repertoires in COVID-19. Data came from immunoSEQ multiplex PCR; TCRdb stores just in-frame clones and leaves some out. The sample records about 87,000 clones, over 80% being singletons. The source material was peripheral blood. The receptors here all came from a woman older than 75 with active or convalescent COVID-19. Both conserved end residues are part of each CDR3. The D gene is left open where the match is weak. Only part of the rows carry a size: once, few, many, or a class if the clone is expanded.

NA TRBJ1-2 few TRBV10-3 CAISESSLSYGYTF TGTGCCATCAGTGAGTCGAGTCTATCCTATGGCTACACCTTC
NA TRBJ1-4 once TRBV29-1 CSVSPGGGSNEKLFF TGCAGCGTTAGCCCGGGAGGCGGTTCTAATGAAAAACTGTTTTTT
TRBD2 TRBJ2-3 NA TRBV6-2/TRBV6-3 CASSPPGTSGTPSTDTQYF TGTGCCAGCAGCCCCCCCGGGACTAGCGGGACGCCTAGCACAGATACGCAGTATTTT
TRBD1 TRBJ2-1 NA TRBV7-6 CASSRGPGQGARNEQFF TGTGCCAGCAGCAGGGGGCCGGGACAGGGGGCGCGGAATGAGCAGTTCTTC
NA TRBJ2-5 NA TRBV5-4 CASSLEVSLETQYF TGTGCCAGCAGCTTGGAGGTTAGCTTGGAGACCCAGTACTTC
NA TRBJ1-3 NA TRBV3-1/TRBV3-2 CASSPVPAGTGNTIYF TGTGCCAGCAGCCCCGTGCCGGCAGGAACTGGAAACACCATATATTTT
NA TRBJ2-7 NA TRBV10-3 CATTYQTGSIPYEQYF TGTGCCACCACATACCAAACAGGGAGTATTCCCTACGAGCAGTACTTC
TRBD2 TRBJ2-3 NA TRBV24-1 CATSERTSGGGTDTQYF TGTGCCACCAGTGAGCGGACTAGCGGCGGGGGCACAGATACGCAGTATTTT
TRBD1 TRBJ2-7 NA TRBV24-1 CATNGTGVYEQYF TGTGCCACCAACGGGACAGGGGTTTACGAGCAGTACTTC
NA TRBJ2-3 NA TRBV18 CASSTDRTDTQYF TGTGCCAGCTCAACTGACAGGACAGATACGCAGTATTTT
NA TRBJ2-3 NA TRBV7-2 CASSEQGTSSDTQYF TGTGCCAGCAGCGAACAGGGGACTAGTTCAGATACGCAGTATTTT
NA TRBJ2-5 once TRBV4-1 CASSPPRQGRGETQYF TGCGCCAGCAGCCCACCCCGCCAGGGGCGAGGGGAGACCCAGTACTTC
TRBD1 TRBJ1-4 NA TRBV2 CASSVRGPSTNEKLFF TGTGCCAGCAGTGTAAGGGGGCCATCAACTAATGAAAAACTGTTTTTT
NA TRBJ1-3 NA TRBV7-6 CASSLGTNFLRSGNTIYF TGTGCCAGCAGCTTAGGGACAAACTTCCTTCGCTCTGGAAACACCATATATTTT
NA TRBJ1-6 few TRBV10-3 CAISERESSYNSPLHF TGTGCCATCAGTGAGAGAGAGAGCTCCTATAATTCACCCCTCCACTTT
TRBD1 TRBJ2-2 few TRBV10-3 CASRQGSTGELFF TGTGCCAGTCGACAGGGTAGCACCGGGGAGCTGTTTTTT
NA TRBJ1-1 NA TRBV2 CASSESYRADTEAFF TGTGCCAGCAGTGAGTCATACAGGGCTGACACTGAAGCTTTCTTT
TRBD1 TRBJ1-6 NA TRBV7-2 CASSSRGQINSPLHF TGTGCCAGCAGCTCTAGGGGACAGATAAATTCACCCCTCCACTTT
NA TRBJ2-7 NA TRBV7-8 CASSAGGEQYF TGTGCCAGCAGCGCAGGAGGCGAGCAGTACTTC
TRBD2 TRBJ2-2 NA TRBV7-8 CASSLVGGAGELFF TGTGCCAGCAGCTTAGTGGGAGGGGCCGGGGAGCTGTTTTTT
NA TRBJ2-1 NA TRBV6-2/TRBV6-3 CASSWGQPRLDNEQFF TGTGCCAGCAGTTGGGGACAACCTCGGCTGGACAATGAGCAGTTCTTC
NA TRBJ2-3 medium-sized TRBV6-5 CASNPWADTDTQYF TGTGCCAGCAACCCGTGGGCCGACACAGATACGCAGTATTTT
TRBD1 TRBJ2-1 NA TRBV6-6 CASSGSRQGTPRYNEQFF TGTGCCAGCAGTGGATCGAGACAGGGAACGCCTAGATACAATGAGCAGTTCTTC
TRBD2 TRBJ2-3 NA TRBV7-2 CASSLYLAGGYTDTQYF TGTGCCAGCAGCTTATATTTAGCGGGGGGTTACACAGATACGCAGTATTTT
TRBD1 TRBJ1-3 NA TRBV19 CASSIGEGARGSQSGNTIYF TGTGCCAGTAGTATAGGCGAGGGGGCGAGGGGTTCGCAATCTGGAAACACCATATATTTT
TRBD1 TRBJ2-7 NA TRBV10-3 CAISESIRQGYEQYF TGTGCCATCAGTGAGTCGATTCGACAGGGCTACGAGCAGTACTTC
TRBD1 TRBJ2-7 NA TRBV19 CASGSGQGSEQYF TGTGCCAGTGGCTCGGGACAGGGGAGCGAGCAGTACTTC
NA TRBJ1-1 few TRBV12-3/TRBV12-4 CASSEQVNTEAFF TGTGCCAGCAGTGAGCAGGTGAACACTGAAGCTTTCTTT
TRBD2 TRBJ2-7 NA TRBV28 CASSLSSGVYYEQYF TGTGCCAGCAGTCTCTCTAGCGGAGTTTACTACGAGCAGTACTTC
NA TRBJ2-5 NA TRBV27 CASSLALGGETQYF TGTGCCAGCAGTTTGGCCCTCGGAGGCGAGACCCAGTACTTC
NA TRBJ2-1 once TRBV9 CASSVGRDEQFF TGTGCCAGCAGCGTAGGGAGAGATGAGCAGTTCTTC
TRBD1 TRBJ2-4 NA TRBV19 CASSISFRGWAKNIQYF TGTGCCAGTAGTATATCTTTCAGGGGGTGGGCCAAAAACATTCAGTACTTC
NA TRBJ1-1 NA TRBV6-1 CASSEQGQWMNTEAFF TGTGCCAGCAGTGAACAGGGCCAGTGGATGAACACTGAAGCTTTCTTT
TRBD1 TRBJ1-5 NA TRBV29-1 CSVAGGLDQPQHF TGCAGCGTTGCAGGGGGGCTGGATCAGCCCCAGCATTTT
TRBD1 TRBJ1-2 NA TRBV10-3 CAITDQGEGYTF TGTGCCATCACGGATCAGGGGGAAGGCTACACCTTC
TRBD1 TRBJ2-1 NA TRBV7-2 CASKEGQGYNEQFF TGTGCCAGCAAAGAGGGACAGGGATACAATGAGCAGTTCTTC
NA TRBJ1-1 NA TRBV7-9 CASSPTVNTEAFF TGTGCCAGCAGCCCCACAGTGAACACTGAAGCTTTCTTT
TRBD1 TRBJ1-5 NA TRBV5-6 CASSLGQGDNQPQHF TGTGCCAGCAGCTTGGGACAGGGAGACAATCAGCCCCAGCATTTT
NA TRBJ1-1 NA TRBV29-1 CSVGEVGLGTEAFF TGCAGCGTAGGGGAGGTTGGATTGGGCACTGAAGCTTTCTTT
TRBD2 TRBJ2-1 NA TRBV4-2 CASSQDRLAVGEQFF TGTGCCAGCAGCCAAGATCGCCTAGCGGTGGGTGAGCAGTTCTTC
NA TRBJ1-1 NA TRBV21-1 CASSKWGGIPTEAFF TGTGCCAGCAGCAAATGGGGCGGCATACCCACTGAAGCTTTCTTT
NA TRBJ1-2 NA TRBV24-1 CATSDPRTDYGYTF TGTGCCACCAGTGATCCAAGGACAGACTATGGCTACACCTTC